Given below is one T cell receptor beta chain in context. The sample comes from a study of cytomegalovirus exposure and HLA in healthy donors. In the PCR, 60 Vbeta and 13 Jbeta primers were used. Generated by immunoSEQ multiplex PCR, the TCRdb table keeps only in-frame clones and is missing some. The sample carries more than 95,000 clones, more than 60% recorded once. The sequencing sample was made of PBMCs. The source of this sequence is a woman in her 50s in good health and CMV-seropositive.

CDR3 loop: CASSQAGWQTGQETQYF. CDR3 DNA sequence: TGTGCCAGCAGCCAAGCAGGGTGGCAGACCGGCCAAGAGACCCAGTACTTC. The V call is TRBV4-2, the J call TRBJ2-5; perhaps TRBD1 as D (5 bases). CDR1 and CDR2 (germline): LGHNA, YNFKEQ. V was pared by 1 base and J by 1 base, with 16 bases between. This CDR3 region has 17 residues.